This TCR beta chain appears in the sequencing data of a study of cytomegalovirus exposure and HLA in healthy donors. The CDR3 contains 14 residues. V was trimmed by 0 bases and J by 8 bases, leaving 13 bases between them. Germline CDR1 MNHEY, CDR2 SVGAGI. The table came from immunoSEQ multiplex PCR; TCRdb's copy has only in-frame clones and leaves some out. The table shows 120,000 to 150,000 clones, with approximately 88% occurring only once. Material for sequencing was PBMCs. This chain joins TRBV6-5 and TRBJ1-2; TRBD1 might be the D (5 bases). The sequence was obtained from a woman aged 18-29 years in good health and CMV-seropositive. This CDR3 reads CASSYSRSNRGYTF. CDR3 DNA: TGTGCCAGCAGTTACTCGAGGTCGAACAGGGGCTACACCTTC.